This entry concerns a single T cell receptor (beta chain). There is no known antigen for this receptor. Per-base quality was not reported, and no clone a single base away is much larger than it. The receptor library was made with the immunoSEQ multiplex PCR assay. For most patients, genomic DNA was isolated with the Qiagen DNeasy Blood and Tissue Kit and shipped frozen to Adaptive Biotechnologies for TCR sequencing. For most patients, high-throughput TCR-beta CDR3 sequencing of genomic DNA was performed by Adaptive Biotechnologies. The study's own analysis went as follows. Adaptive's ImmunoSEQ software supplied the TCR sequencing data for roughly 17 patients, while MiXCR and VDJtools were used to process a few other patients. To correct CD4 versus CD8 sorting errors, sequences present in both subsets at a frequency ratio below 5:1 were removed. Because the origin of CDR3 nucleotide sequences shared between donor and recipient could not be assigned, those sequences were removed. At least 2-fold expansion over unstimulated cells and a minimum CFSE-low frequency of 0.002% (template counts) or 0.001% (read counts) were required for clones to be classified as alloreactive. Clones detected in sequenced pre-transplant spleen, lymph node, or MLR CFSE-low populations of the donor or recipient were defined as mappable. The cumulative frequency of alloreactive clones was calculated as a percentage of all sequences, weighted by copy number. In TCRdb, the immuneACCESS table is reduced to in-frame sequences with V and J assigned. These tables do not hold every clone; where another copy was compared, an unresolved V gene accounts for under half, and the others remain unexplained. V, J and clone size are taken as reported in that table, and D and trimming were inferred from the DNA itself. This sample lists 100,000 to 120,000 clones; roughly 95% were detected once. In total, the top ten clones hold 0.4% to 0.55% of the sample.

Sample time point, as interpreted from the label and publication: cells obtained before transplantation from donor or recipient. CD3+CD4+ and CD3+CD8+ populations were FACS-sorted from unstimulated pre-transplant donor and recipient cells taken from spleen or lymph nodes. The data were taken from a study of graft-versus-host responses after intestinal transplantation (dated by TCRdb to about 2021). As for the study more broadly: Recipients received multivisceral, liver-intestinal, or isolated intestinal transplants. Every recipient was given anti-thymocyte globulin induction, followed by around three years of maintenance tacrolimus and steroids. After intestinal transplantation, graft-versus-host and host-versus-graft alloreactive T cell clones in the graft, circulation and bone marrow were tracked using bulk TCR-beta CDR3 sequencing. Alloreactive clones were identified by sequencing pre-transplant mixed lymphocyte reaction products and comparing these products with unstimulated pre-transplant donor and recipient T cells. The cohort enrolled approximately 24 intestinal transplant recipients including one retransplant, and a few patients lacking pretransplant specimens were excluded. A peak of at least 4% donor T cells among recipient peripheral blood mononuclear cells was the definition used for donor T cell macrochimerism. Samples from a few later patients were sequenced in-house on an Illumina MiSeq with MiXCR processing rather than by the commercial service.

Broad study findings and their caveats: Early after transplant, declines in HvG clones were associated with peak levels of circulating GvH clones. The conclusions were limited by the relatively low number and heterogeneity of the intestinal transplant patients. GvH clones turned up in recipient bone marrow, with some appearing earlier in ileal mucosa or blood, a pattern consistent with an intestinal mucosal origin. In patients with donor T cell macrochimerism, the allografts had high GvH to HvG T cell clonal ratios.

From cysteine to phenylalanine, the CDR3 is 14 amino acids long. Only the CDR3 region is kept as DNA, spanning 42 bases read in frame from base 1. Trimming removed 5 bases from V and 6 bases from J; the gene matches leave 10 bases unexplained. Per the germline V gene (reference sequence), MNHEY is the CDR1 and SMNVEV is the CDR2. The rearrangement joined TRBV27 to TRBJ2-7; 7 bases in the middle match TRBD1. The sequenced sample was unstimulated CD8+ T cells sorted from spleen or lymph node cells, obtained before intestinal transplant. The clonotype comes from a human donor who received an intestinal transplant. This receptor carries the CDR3 CASSPGQRSGEQYF. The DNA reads TGTGCCAGCAGTCCGGGACAGCGGTCTGGCGAGCAGTACTTC.